This T cell receptor beta chain derives from a study of cytomegalovirus exposure and HLA in healthy donors. Details on this clone: What it binds is not known.

The junction had 8 bases not matched to a gene; V was cut back by 2 bases and J by 3 bases. The germline CDR1 and CDR2 sequences are PRHDT and FYEKMQ (reference sequence). This CDR3 is 16 amino acids long. The PCR had 60 Vbeta and 13 Jbeta primers. The repertoire was sequenced with immunoSEQ multiplex PCR; TCRdb's copy has only in-frame clones and lacks some. The table has approximately 140,000 clones, approximately 80% seen once. General study points: The later analysis indicated that the majority of CMV-associated TCR beta chains appeared HLA-restricted. Earlier analysis yielded a pattern in which most TCR beta V segments were productive about 87% or about 30% of the time. Most TCR sequences were rare, but some public TCRs occurred in many donors.

J is TRBJ2-7 and V is TRBV13; 9 bases map to TRBD2. The source is a woman between 35 and 50 years old in good health and CMV-seronegative. Material for sequencing was PBMCs. CDR3 amino acids: CASSLLRREGNYEQYF. CDR3 in DNA: TGTGCCAGCAGCTTACTAAGGCGGGAGGGGAACTACGAGCAGTACTTC.